Presented here are 15 T cell receptor beta chains from one specimen sequenced in a study of breast tumors, draining lymph nodes, adjacent tissues. Samples came from axillary lymph nodes draining the breast cancer. TCRdb redid the calling of the multiplex PCR reads with MiXCR, one entry per CDR3 protein. The sample yields about 140,000 distinct CDR3 sequences, 20% to 25% seen once. The sequencing sample was made of axillary lymph node tissue. The receptors here all came from a female donor with breast cancer. Some clones in this sample may be carry-over from other donors' samples.

This clonotype was recorded a few times. The gene calls are TRBV2 and TRBJ2-7; 15 nucleotides align to TRBD2. With V trimmed by 6 bases and J by 0 bases, 3 bases remained unmatched. The CDR3 spans 16 residues. CDR1 and CDR2 (germline): SNHLY, FYNNEI. CDR3 nucleotide sequence: TGTGCCAGCAGGCTGGGACTAGCGGGGGGCTCCTACGAGCAGTACTTC. Translated: CASRLGLAGGSYEQYF. Full variable domain (outside the CDR3, taken from reference TRBV2 and TRBJ2-7): EPEVTQTPSHQVTQMGQEVILRCVPISNHLYFYWYRQILGQKVEFLVSFYNNEISEKSEIFDDQFSVERPDGSNFTLKIRSTKLEDSAMYFCASRLGLAGGSYEQYFGPGTRLTVT.

This clonotype was counted at least ten times. The J gene is TRBJ2-2, the V gene TRBV5-1; TRBD1 might be the D (5 bases). In germline, CDR1 is SGHRS, CDR2 YFSETQ. V gave up 1 base and J gave up 3 bases, with 16 bases separating them. CDR3 length: 17 residues. The CDR3 protein is CASSLSVGGRDTGELFF. As DNA, the CDR3 is TGCGCCAGCAGCTTGTCTGTGGGTGGCAGGGACACCGGGGAGCTGTTTTTT.

The rearrangement joins TRBV7-9 to TRBJ2-4; 7 bases match TRBD1. The CDR3 consists of 14 residues. Germline V gives CDR1 SEHNR, CDR2 FQNEAQ (reference sequence). V dropped 1 base and J dropped 7; count of bases not matched to a gene: 4. CDR3 protein: CASSLEGGRNIQYF. CDR3 coding DNA: TGTGCCAGCAGCTTAGAAGGGGGCCGGAACATTCAGTACTTC.

Many counts were recorded for this clonotype. This chain uses TRBV5-8 with TRBJ1-3; D is possibly TRBD1 (5 bases). The V gene lost 5 bases and the J gene lost 2 bases, with 11 bases spanning the gap. Per germline, CDR1 SGHTS and CDR2 YDEGEE. This CDR3 has 14 amino acids. The CDR3 coding sequence is TGTGCCAGCAGACGTGCAGGGCCTGGAAACACCATATATTTT. It specifies CASRRAGPGNTIYF.

Ten or more counts support this clonotype. The CDR3 protein is CASSRGTSGYNEQFF. The CDR3 DNA is TGTGCCAGCAGCCGGGGGACTAGCGGGTACAATGAGCAGTTCTTC. This chain joins TRBV4-2 and TRBJ2-1, with 12 bases matching TRBD2. Germline values: CDR1 LGHNA, CDR2 YNFKEQ. The CDR3 contains 15 residues. Losses at the gene ends were 4 bases for V and 4 bases for J; bases not matched to a gene: 2.

This clonotype has a count of ten or more. The chain is built from TRBV6-5 and TRBJ2-7; 11 positions agree with TRBD2. Germline V lookup: CDR1 MNHEY, CDR2 SVGAGI. The CDR3 sequence is 13 residues long. Trimming cost V 2 bases and J 7 bases; bases outside gene matches: 1. The CDR3 bases are TGTGCCAGCAGTTACCTAGCGGGAGGTGAGCAGTACTTC. Protein sequence: CASSYLAGGEQYF.

The chain joins TRBV7-2 to TRBJ2-3; D possibly corresponds to TRBD2 (5 bases). Trimming removed 5 bases at V and 0 bases at J, with 15 bases between. The CDR3 is 16 amino acids. Germline CDR1 reads SGHTA; CDR2 reads FQGNSA. The CDR3 nucleotides read TGTGCCAGCAGCCGGGGTTGGGTCCCTAGCACAGATACGCAGTATTTT. It is translated as CASSRGWVPSTDTQYF.

J is TRBJ2-5 and V is TRBV12-3 or TRBV12-4; TRBD2 is a possible D gene (6 bases). Trimming left V 6 bases short and J 2 bases short, with 16 bases between. The CDR3 spans 15 residues. CDR3 loop: CASRRGTGEQETQYF. As DNA, the CDR3 is TGTGCCAGCAGGCGAGGCACGGGGGAACAAGAGACCCAGTACTTC.

In its sample, this clonotype was seen many times. The genes are TRBV18 and TRBJ1-6, with a tentative D call TRBD1 (5 bases). The germline gives CDR1 KGHSH, CDR2 LQKENI. The V end was cut by 3 bases, the J end by 5 bases, with 8 bases between. The CDR3 sequence is 14 residues long. CDR3 DNA: TGTGCCAGCTCACCCGGGACGGATAATTCACCCCTCCACTTT. This translates into CASSPGTDNSPLHF.

The chain employs TRBV7-6 and TRBJ1-1, with D perhaps matching TRBD1 (5 bases). The CDR3 runs 13 residues. The germline gives CDR1 SGHVS, CDR2 FNYEAQ. V gave up 6 bases and J gave up 5 bases, with 13 bases separating them. The CDR3 loop reads CASSLKSGTEAFF. Here the CDR3 DNA reads TGTGCCAGCAGTTTAAAATCAGGGACTGAAGCTTTCTTT.

Of note for this clonotype: This could be a read error, since a much larger clone is one nucleotide away. The chain carries TRBV30 and TRBJ2-7; unclear D gene. The V end was cut by 4 bases, the J end by 5 bases, with 24 bases between. Germline loops: CDR1 GTSNPN, CDR2 SVGIG (reference sequence). The CDR3 covers 16 residues. CDR3 nucleotide sequence: TGTGCCTGGACCCGAACTCTGATGGTTGGGAAACACGAGCAGTACTTC. It is translated as CAWTRTLMVGKHEQYF.

The chain combines TRBV29-1 with TRBJ2-1; TRBD2 matches at 10 bases. The ends lost 6 bases at V and 0 bases at J; junction bases unmatched: 11. In germline, CDR1 is SQVTM, CDR2 ANQGSEA. The CDR3 runs to 17 residues. CDR3 sequence (DNA): TGCAGCGTGCCGGGGAGCGGGAGGGCCGGCTCCTACAATGAGCAGTTCTTC. This encodes CSVPGSGRAGSYNEQFF.

There are many counts of this clonotype. The genes are TRBV27 and TRBJ2-7; 8 bases align to TRBD2. The V gene's germline CDR1 is MNHEY and CDR2 SMNVEV (reference sequence). CDR3 length: 16 residues. The V segment lost 2 bases and the J segment 1 base; nucleotides outside the gene matches: 7. The CDR3 spells CASSLRGLAGSYEQYF. The CDR3 DNA follows: TGTGCCAGCAGTTTACGTGGACTAGCTGGGTCCTACGAGCAGTACTTC.

This clonotype appeared a few times. The V gene is TRBV28, the J gene TRBJ2-7; D not resolved. V lost 3 bases and J 7 bases, leaving 19 bases between the germline ends. The CDR3 length is 15 residues. Germline assignment: CDR1 MDHEN and CDR2 SYDVKM. CDR3 protein: CASSLSTNQPQEQYF. The CDR3 DNA is TGTGCCAGCAGTTTGTCGACCAACCAGCCTCAAGAGCAGTACTTC.

Worth noting for this clonotype: A much larger clone differs by one base, so this may be a read error. The chain uses TRBV2 and TRBJ2-7, with 8 nucleotides matching TRBD1. Losses at the gene ends were 7 bases for V and 7 bases for J; bases not matched to a gene: 9. The CDR3 is 13 amino acids. CDR1 and CDR2 (germline): SNHLY, FYNNEI. CDR3 DNA sequence: TGTGCCAGCACGGTGACAGGGGCTAATGAGCAGTACTTC. Residues: CASTVTGANEQYF.